Listed below are T cell receptor beta chains from one sample, sequenced in a study of CD8+CD57+ T cells in acquired aplastic anemia. Each CDR3 protein gets one entry after TCRdb re-called the reads with MiXCR. The sample lists around 180,000 distinct CDR3 sequences; 63% were seen once. The specimen was sorted CD4+, CD8+, or CD8+CD57+ T cells (not recorded which) from PBMCs. Receptors originate from a human donor in good health. Each CDR3 is given with its conserved first and last residue. A D gene is named only where the DNA matches it firmly. Some rows mark clone size as missing; the rest say once, few, many or name a class of expanded clone.

abundance: -
d_gene: TRBD2
v_gene: TRBV7-3
j_gene: TRBJ2-7
CDR3nt: TGTGCCAGCAGCTTAATGGGCGGGAGCTCCTACGAGCAGTACTTC
CDR3aa: CASSLMGGSSYEQYF

abundance: -
d_gene: -
v_gene: TRBV12-3/TRBV12-4
j_gene: TRBJ1-6
CDR3nt: TGTGCCAGCAGTTTGCGGCAGGGGAATTCACCCCTCCACTTT
CDR3aa: CASSLRQGNSPLHF

abundance: few
d_gene: TRBD1
v_gene: TRBV7-6
j_gene: TRBJ2-7
CDR3nt: TGTGCCAGCAGCCCCGTTGACAGGGAGTGGGACGAGCAGTACTTC
CDR3aa: CASSPVDREWDEQYF

abundance: -
d_gene: TRBD1
v_gene: TRBV15
j_gene: TRBJ2-1
CDR3nt: TGTGCCAGCCGGGGGACAGGGCTCGACAATGAGCAGTTCTTC
CDR3aa: CASRGTGLDNEQFF

abundance: -
d_gene: -
v_gene: TRBV5-1
j_gene: TRBJ2-7
CDR3nt: TGCGCCAGCAGCTGGGTGGGGTTGCGAGAGCAGTACTTC
CDR3aa: CASSWVGLREQYF

abundance: -
d_gene: -
v_gene: TRBV24-1
j_gene: TRBJ2-1
CDR3nt: TGTGCCACCAGTGATGTTAGGGACACCGACAATGAGCAGTTCTTC
CDR3aa: CATSDVRDTDNEQFF

abundance: -
d_gene: TRBD2
v_gene: TRBV5-1
j_gene: TRBJ2-3
CDR3nt: TGCGCCAGCAGCTTGGGACTAGCGGTGAGCACAGATACGCAGTATTTT
CDR3aa: CASSLGLAVSTDTQYF

abundance: -
d_gene: TRBD1
v_gene: TRBV15
j_gene: TRBJ2-2
CDR3nt: TGTGCCACCAGCAGAGATGGGACAGGGCTCGGGGAGCTGTTTTTT
CDR3aa: CATSRDGTGLGELFF

abundance: -
d_gene: -
v_gene: TRBV29-1
j_gene: TRBJ2-7
CDR3nt: TGCAGCGTTGAAGATCCGTCCATCAGTCCCTACGAGCAGTACTTC
CDR3aa: CSVEDPSISPYEQYF

abundance: many
d_gene: -
v_gene: TRBV6-2/TRBV6-3
j_gene: TRBJ2-7
CDR3nt: TGTGCCAGCAGTTACTCGATTGTGCAGGGGACCTACGAGCAGTACTTC
CDR3aa: CASSYSIVQGTYEQYF

abundance: many
d_gene: -
v_gene: TRBV24-1
j_gene: TRBJ2-5
CDR3nt: TGTGCCACCAGCCCCTCCCCTTGGAGGACGATGTACCAAGAGACCCAGTACTTC
CDR3aa: CATSPSPWRTMYQETQYF

abundance: -
d_gene: -
v_gene: TRBV15
j_gene: TRBJ1-1
CDR3nt: TGTGCCACCGGCAACCGGGACACACCAAAAGCTTTCTTT
CDR3aa: CATGNRDTPKAFF

abundance: -
d_gene: TRBD1
v_gene: TRBV7-2
j_gene: TRBJ1-1
CDR3nt: TGTGCCAGCAGCTTAATTGGGACAGGTGAAGCTTTCTTT
CDR3aa: CASSLIGTGEAFF

abundance: -
d_gene: -
v_gene: TRBV2
j_gene: TRBJ2-7
CDR3nt: TGTGCCAGCAGTGAAGGCCGCCCGGGCAGCTACGAGCAGTACTTC
CDR3aa: CASSEGRPGSYEQYF

abundance: -
d_gene: TRBD2
v_gene: TRBV19
j_gene: TRBJ2-7
CDR3nt: TGTGCCAGTAGTATAGGAGCGGGGGCCGGCGAGCAGTACTTC
CDR3aa: CASSIGAGAGEQYF

abundance: -
d_gene: -
v_gene: TRBV9
j_gene: TRBJ1-2
CDR3nt: TGTGCCAGCAGCGTAGTAGGGGGAAGAAGTAACTATGGCTACACCTTC
CDR3aa: CASSVVGGRSNYGYTF

abundance: -
d_gene: -
v_gene: TRBV7-2
j_gene: TRBJ1-2
CDR3nt: TGTGCCAGCAGCTTAGAGGGGCGCCCCTACACCTTC
CDR3aa: CASSLEGRPYTF

abundance: -
d_gene: -
v_gene: TRBV5-1
j_gene: TRBJ2-3
CDR3nt: TGCGCCAGCAGCTTGGTCGGATTCACAGATACGCAGTATTTT
CDR3aa: CASSLVGFTDTQYF

abundance: -
d_gene: -
v_gene: TRBV2
j_gene: TRBJ2-3
CDR3nt: TGTGCCAGCAGTAGATTAGCGACTACAGATACGCAGTATTTT
CDR3aa: CASSRLATTDTQYF

abundance: many
d_gene: -
v_gene: TRBV9
j_gene: TRBJ2-1
CDR3nt: TGTGCCAGCAGCCCCGTGGTCAGCCTAGCCTACAATGAGCAGTTCTTC
CDR3aa: CASSPVVSLAYNEQFF

abundance: -
d_gene: -
v_gene: TRBV15
j_gene: TRBJ2-7
CDR3nt: TGTGCCACCAGCAGGGGGTACGAGCAGTACTTC
CDR3aa: CATSRGYEQYF

abundance: once
d_gene: TRBD1
v_gene: TRBV20-1
j_gene: TRBJ1-2
CDR3nt: TGCAGTGCTAGTAGTAGGACAGGGGCGGACACCTTC
CDR3aa: CSASSRTGADTF

abundance: -
d_gene: -
v_gene: TRBV20-1
j_gene: TRBJ2-7
CDR3nt: TGCAGTGCTAGATCCGGGACGGCCCCAGGCGAGCAGTACTTC
CDR3aa: CSARSGTAPGEQYF

abundance: few
d_gene: -
v_gene: TRBV2
j_gene: TRBJ2-1
CDR3nt: TGTGCCAGCAGGCAGGACGGAAACTACAATGAGCAGTTCTTC
CDR3aa: CASRQDGNYNEQFF

abundance: many
d_gene: -
v_gene: TRBV9
j_gene: TRBJ2-3
CDR3nt: TGTGCCAGCAGCGCGGGACTTTTCACAGATACGCAGTATTTT
CDR3aa: CASSAGLFTDTQYF

abundance: many
d_gene: TRBD2
v_gene: TRBV7-2
j_gene: TRBJ2-1
CDR3nt: TGTGCCAGCAGTTCAGGCGTCCTAGCGGTCTACAATGAGCAGTTCTTC
CDR3aa: CASSSGVLAVYNEQFF

abundance: once
d_gene: TRBD1
v_gene: TRBV2
j_gene: TRBJ1-2
CDR3nt: TGTGCCAGCGGACCTGGACAGGGGGCATCTGGCTACACCTTC
CDR3aa: CASGPGQGASGYTF

abundance: few
d_gene: -
v_gene: TRBV7-3
j_gene: TRBJ2-2
CDR3nt: TGTGCCAGCAGCCCCGAAGGCACCGGGGAGCTGTTTTTT
CDR3aa: CASSPEGTGELFF

abundance: -
d_gene: -
v_gene: TRBV9
j_gene: TRBJ1-2
CDR3nt: TGTGCCAGCTCAGGGTTCTATGGCTACACCTTC
CDR3aa: CASSGFYGYTF

abundance: -
d_gene: -
v_gene: TRBV12-3/TRBV12-4
j_gene: TRBJ1-2
CDR3nt: TGTGCCAGCTCTCCTCGGCAACACTATGGCTACACCTTC
CDR3aa: CASSPRQHYGYTF

abundance: -
d_gene: TRBD1
v_gene: TRBV11-3
j_gene: TRBJ2-7
CDR3nt: TGTGCCAGCAGCGGACGGGACAGCTACGAGCAGTACTTC
CDR3aa: CASSGRDSYEQYF

abundance: -
d_gene: -
v_gene: TRBV19
j_gene: TRBJ1-2
CDR3nt: TGTGCCAGTAGCTCCCCGGGACACAACTATGGCTACACCTTC
CDR3aa: CASSSPGHNYGYTF

abundance: -
d_gene: -
v_gene: TRBV7-2
j_gene: TRBJ2-7
CDR3nt: TGTGCCAGCAGCCCGGGCTACGGCTACGAGCAGTACTTC
CDR3aa: CASSPGYGYEQYF

abundance: -
d_gene: -
v_gene: TRBV7-3
j_gene: TRBJ2-7
CDR3nt: TGTGCCAGCAGCGCCCTTGGACACCTCTCCTACGAGCAGTACTTC
CDR3aa: CASSALGHLSYEQYF

abundance: -
d_gene: TRBD2
v_gene: TRBV15
j_gene: TRBJ2-7
CDR3nt: TGTGCCACCAGCAGAGTGCGGGAGCATTCCTACGAGCAGTACTTC
CDR3aa: CATSRVREHSYEQYF

abundance: many
d_gene: TRBD1
v_gene: TRBV6-5
j_gene: TRBJ1-2
CDR3nt: TGTGCCAGCAGTTACTTAACAGGGGGCGCAAAGGGCTACACCTTC
CDR3aa: CASSYLTGGAKGYTF

abundance: -
d_gene: TRBD2
v_gene: TRBV10-2
j_gene: TRBJ2-7
CDR3nt: TGCACCAGCGTTCGGCTAGCGGGAACCTACGAGCAGTACTTC
CDR3aa: CTSVRLAGTYEQYF

abundance: few
d_gene: TRBD1
v_gene: TRBV2
j_gene: TRBJ1-6
CDR3nt: TGTGCCAGCAGCCTATCACGGACAGGGGGAGTTTATTCACCCCTCCACTTT
CDR3aa: CASSLSRTGGVYSPLHF

abundance: -
d_gene: -
v_gene: TRBV15
j_gene: TRBJ2-1
CDR3nt: TGTGCCACCAGCAGCGTGGGGGTGGGGGTCAATGAGCAGTTCTTC
CDR3aa: CATSSVGVGVNEQFF

abundance: few
d_gene: -
v_gene: TRBV2
j_gene: TRBJ2-7
CDR3nt: TGTGCCAGCAGTGTGGAGGGGGGCTACGAGCAGTACTTC
CDR3aa: CASSVEGGYEQYF

abundance: -
d_gene: TRBD2
v_gene: TRBV10-3
j_gene: TRBJ2-3
CDR3nt: TGTGCCATCAGAAGGGATAGCGGGGGGGCCTTAGATACGCAGTATTTT
CDR3aa: CAIRRDSGGALDTQYF

abundance: -
d_gene: -
v_gene: TRBV29-1
j_gene: TRBJ1-1
CDR3nt: TGCGGGGGGAACAGGGACACTGAAGCTTTCTTT
CDR3aa: CGGNRDTEAFF

abundance: -
d_gene: -
v_gene: TRBV24-1
j_gene: TRBJ2-2
CDR3nt: TGTGCCACCAGTGATTCGAATGCAGGGGAGCTGTTTTTT
CDR3aa: CATSDSNAGELFF

abundance: few
d_gene: -
v_gene: TRBV24-1
j_gene: TRBJ2-3
CDR3nt: TGTGCCACCAGTGATAGAGCCGGAGGGAGCACAGATACGCAGTATTTT
CDR3aa: CATSDRAGGSTDTQYF

abundance: -
d_gene: -
v_gene: TRBV15
j_gene: TRBJ1-6
CDR3nt: TGTGCCACCAGCAGAAAAGGCGGTAATTCACCCCTCCACTTT
CDR3aa: CATSRKGGNSPLHF

abundance: -
d_gene: TRBD2
v_gene: TRBV14
j_gene: TRBJ2-1
CDR3nt: TGTGCCAGCAGCCCCCTATCCGGGACTAGCGGGCCTGATGAGCAGTTCTTC
CDR3aa: CASSPLSGTSGPDEQFF

abundance: -
d_gene: -
v_gene: TRBV12-3/TRBV12-4
j_gene: TRBJ1-5
CDR3nt: TGTGCCAGCAGTTGGAGCGTCCGGGAGCCCCAGCATTTT
CDR3aa: CASSWSVREPQHF

abundance: -
d_gene: -
v_gene: TRBV7-2
j_gene: TRBJ1-2
CDR3nt: TGTGCCAGCATCTTGACGGGGGTCTATGGCTACACCTTT
CDR3aa: CASILTGVYGYTF